This T cell receptor beta chain is from a study of graft-versus-host responses after intestinal transplantation. Study-level points and caveats: GvH clones appeared in recipient marrow, some first in ileum or blood.

Profiling relied on immunoSEQ multiplex PCR, and the TCRdb table lists in-frame clones only, not all of them. The sample shows about 93,000 clones, approximately 92% of them seen only once. CDR1 and CDR2 (germline): SGHVS, FQNEAQ. The CDR3 extends over 16 amino acids. Trimming removed 5 bases at V and 8 bases at J, with 21 bases between. As regards this clone: What it binds is not known.

This TCR was sampled from a human donor who received an intestinal transplant. The sample was unstimulated CD8+ T cells sorted from spleen or lymph node cells, taken before intestinal transplant. The chain combines TRBV7-8 with TRBJ2-2; TRBD2 is a possible D gene (5 bases). In DNA, the CDR3 is TGTGCCAGCAGCATATCCGGGAACACCTATGTAGGGGAGCTGTTTTTT. Its translation is CASSISGNTYVGELFF.